This record concerns one T cell receptor beta chain sequence. Its antigen is as yet unknown. This CDR3 has 16 residues. V was trimmed by 8 bases and J by 5 bases, leaving 22 bases between them. This record belongs to a study of Tregs in tolerant kidney transplant recipients. Study conclusions and caveats: Biological reproducibility was not directly addressed, but technical replication error appeared minimal. Findings come from small patient numbers and require larger validation.

Thawed PBMCs were FACS-sorted into unstimulated CD4+CD25+CD127- regulatory T cells, CD4+CD25- non-regulatory cells, CD4 and CD8 cells. Produced via immunoSEQ multiplex PCR; TCRdb's table is partial and in-frame only. The sample lists approximately 90,000 clones, just over 90% occurring once. The specimen sequenced was CD8+ T cells from blood. The chain joins TRBV6-7 to TRBJ1-3; no clear D gene. TRBV6-7 is an ORF; its function is uncertain. This sequence was found in a human donor in good health. The CDR3 spells CASLDTRRTNRNTIYF. The CDR3 DNA is TGTGCCAGCCTAGACACGAGGCGAACCAATAGAAACACCATATATTTT.